These 26 T cell receptor beta chains were sequenced from one sample in a study of cytomegalovirus exposure and HLA in healthy donors. PCR employed 60 Vbeta and 13 Jbeta primers. Profiled with immunoSEQ multiplex PCR; TCRdb holds only in-frame clones, not every one. The sample table sets out roughly 34,000 clones. The material sequenced was PBMCs. These TCRs come from a woman in her forties in good health and CMV-seropositive.

The chain couples TRBV18 to TRBJ1-1; 8 bases map to TRBD1. Germline V gene sequence: CDR1 KGHSH, CDR2 LQKENI. V shed 6 bases and J 5 bases; nucleotides not matched to a gene: 8. The CDR3 covers 14 residues. The CDR3 sequence is CASSSGGGATEAFF. In nucleotides, the CDR3 is TGTGCCAGCTCCTCAGGGGGCGGCGCGACTGAAGCTTTCTTT.

The chain joins TRBV7-9 to TRBJ1-1; 7 bases align to TRBD1. Trimming took 5 bases from V and 3 from J; bases not matched to a gene: 9. The germline V gene encodes CDR1 SEHNR and CDR2 FQNEAQ (reference sequence). The CDR3 length is 15 residues. CDR3 DNA sequence: TGTGCCAGCAGCGCGAGAGACAGGGAGTACACTGAAGCTTTCTTT. Its protein is CASSARDREYTEAFF.

V and J are TRBV27 and TRBJ2-7; 9 bases map to TRBD1. The CDR3 runs 14 residues. Trimming at V came to 3 bases and at J to 6 bases, leaving 6 bases not matched to a gene. Germline V lookup: CDR1 MNHEY, CDR2 SMNVEV (reference sequence). The CDR3 protein is CASSFGTGRREQYF. CDR3 DNA: TGTGCCAGCAGTTTTGGGACAGGGCGGCGCGAGCAGTACTTC.

The chain uses TRBV5-5 and TRBJ2-6; TRBD1 matches 10 bases. There are 16 residues in the CDR3. The V and J ends lost 4 bases and 4 bases, in that order; junction bases with no gene match: 5. Germline CDR1 SGHKS, CDR2 YYEKEE (reference sequence). CDR3 sequence: CASSRQGARGANVLTF. Here the CDR3 DNA reads TGTGCCAGCAGCCGACAGGGGGCCAGGGGGGCCAACGTCCTGACTTTC.

This chain connects TRBV18 to TRBJ2-5; 7 bases map to TRBD2. The junction had 4 bases not matched to a gene; V was cut back by 3 bases and J by 3 bases. CDR1 is KGHSH and CDR2 is LQKENI in the germline V gene. The CDR3 consists of 14 residues. CDR3 bases: TGTGCCAGCTCACCCTATGGGACTAAAGAGACCCAGTACTTC. It specifies CASSPYGTKETQYF.

V gene TRBV30 combines with J gene TRBJ1-1; D unresolved. The germline CDR1 and CDR2 sequences are GTSNPN and SVGIG (reference sequence). Trimming took 0 bases from V and 4 from J, leaving 9 bases between them. CDR3 length: 13 amino acids. CDR3 sequence reads: CAWSVLGGTEAFF. CDR3 bases: TGTGCCTGGAGTGTATTAGGAGGCACTGAAGCTTTCTTT.

V is TRBV10-3 and J is TRBJ2-1; TRBD2 matches 14 bases. V shed 3 bases, J shed 12 bases, and the junction held 4 bases outside the gene matches. Germline assignment: CDR1 ENHRY and CDR2 SYGVKD. The CDR3 sequence is 14 residues long. DNA of the CDR3: TGTGCCATCAGTGACGGACTAGCGGGAGGTACGCAGTTCTTC. Translating it yields CAISDGLAGGTQFF.

The chain carries TRBV9 and TRBJ2-4; D is unclear. CDR3 length equals 13 residues. Trimming took 4 bases from V and 3 from J, leaving 8 bases between them. In germline, CDR1 is SGDLS, CDR2 YYNGEE. Here the CDR3 reads CASSPPYKNIQYF. CDR3 nucleotides: TGTGCCAGCAGCCCCCCCTACAAAAACATTCAGTACTTC.

The genes are TRBV7-9 and TRBJ2-7, with D possibly TRBD1 on 6 matching bases. This CDR3 has 12 amino acids. The V gene's germline CDR1 is SEHNR and CDR2 FQNEAQ (reference sequence). The CDR3 DNA reads as TGTGCAACCACACAGGGAGACTACGAGCAGTACTTC. This translates into CATTQGDYEQYF.

The CDR3 region has the DNA TGTGCCAGCAGCTTAATGCTGGGAGGGCCTCACAATGAGCAGTTCTTC. This encodes CASSLMLGGPHNEQFF. V is TRBV7-9 and J is TRBJ2-1, with 7 bases that match TRBD2. The CDR3 totals 16 residues. The junction had 9 bases not matched to a gene; V was cut back by 2 bases and J by 5 bases. Germline values: CDR1 SEHNR, CDR2 FQNEAQ (reference sequence).

The chain uses TRBV4-2 and TRBJ2-1, with a possible D match to TRBD2 (6 bases). The CDR3 covers 16 residues. The germline V gene has CDR1 LGHNA and CDR2 YNFKEQ. Trimming stripped 1 base from V and 6 bases from J, with 16 bases between. CDR3 residues: CASSQAPAGVTNEQFF. CDR3 coding DNA: TGTGCCAGCAGCCAAGCCCCAGCGGGTGTAACCAATGAGCAGTTCTTC.

The CDR3 nucleotides are TGTGCCAGCAGCTTATTTGTGGGGGGACTAGCGGGAGAGAACTACGAGCAGTACTTC. It translates to CASSLFVGGLAGENYEQYF. The chain couples TRBV7-9 to TRBJ2-7; 14 bases line up with TRBD2. Per germline, CDR1 SEHNR and CDR2 FQNEAQ (reference sequence). The CDR3 length is 19 residues. The V gene end was trimmed by 2 bases and the J gene end by 3 bases; junction bases not matched to a gene: 12.

This clone shows up as medium-sized by frequency. The chain's CDR3 is CASSQGLAGPLYEQFF. Here the CDR3 DNA reads TGTGCCAGCAGCCAGGGACTAGCGGGCCCCCTTTATGAGCAGTTCTTC. This sequence joins TRBV14 and TRBJ2-1; 12 bases map to TRBD2. This CDR3 region has 16 residues. Germline values: CDR1 SGHDN, CDR2 FVKESK. V was clipped by 3 bases and J by 8 bases; unmatched bases: 8.

The V and J genes are TRBV5-1 and TRBJ2-5; a weak D match, TRBD2 (6 bases). Trimming shortened V by 4 bases and J by 3 bases, and 13 bases separated the two germline ends. Per the germline V gene, CDR1 is SGHRS and CDR2 is YFSETQ. The CDR3 has 14 residues. The CDR3 DNA reads as TGCGCCAGCAGCCCGGGACGGACTAAAGAGACCCAGTACTTC. It yields the protein CASSPGRTKETQYF.

The chain employs TRBV30 and TRBJ2-7; 8 bases map to TRBD1. Trimming at V came to 2 bases and at J to 2 bases, leaving 8 bases not matched to a gene. This CDR3 has 15 amino acids. Germline CDR1 and CDR2: GTSNPN and SVGIG (reference sequence). The CDR3: CAWSQGQGKAYEQYF. The CDR3 DNA reads TGTGCCTGGAGTCAAGGACAGGGAAAGGCCTACGAGCAGTACTTC.

V gene TRBV19 combines with J gene TRBJ1-1, with TRBD1 matching over 8 bases. This CDR3 has 14 residues. V lost 5 bases to trimming and J lost 1 base; unmatched junction nucleotides: 3. From germline, CDR1 is LNHDA and CDR2 SQIVND (reference sequence). The CDR3 here is CASSFQGANTEAFF. CDR3 nucleotides: TGTGCCAGTAGTTTCCAGGGGGCGAACACTGAAGCTTTCTTT.

J is TRBJ2-7 and V is TRBV10-3; 11 bases are shared with TRBD2. The CDR3 is 16 residues long. V lost 6 bases to trimming and J lost 1 base; unmatched junction nucleotides: 8. CDR1 and CDR2 from the germline V gene are ENHRY and SYGVKD. The CDR3 DNA reads as TGTGCCATCAGGGTATCCGGGACTAGCGGTTCCTACGAGCAGTACTTC. Its translation: CAIRVSGTSGSYEQYF.

V is TRBV18 and J is TRBJ2-1; 7 bases fit TRBD1. CDR1 is KGHSH and CDR2 is LQKENI in the germline V gene. V was clipped by 0 bases and J by 6 bases; unmatched bases: 2. The CDR3 has 14 amino acids. The chain's CDR3 is CASSPPTGINEQFF. The CDR3 nucleotides read TGTGCCAGCTCACCACCGACAGGGATCAATGAGCAGTTCTTC.

The rearrangement joins TRBV5-1 to TRBJ2-7, with D possibly being TRBD1 (5 bases). The CDR3 spans 14 residues. Germline V lookup: CDR1 SGHRS, CDR2 YFSETQ. V dropped 2 bases and J dropped 3 bases, with 12 bases sitting between them. CDR3 in amino acids: CASSFRQPIYEQYF. The CDR3 nucleotides read TGCGCCAGCAGCTTCCGACAGCCAATCTACGAGCAGTACTTC.

The chain combines TRBV10-3 with TRBJ2-7; D may be TRBD2 (5 bases). This CDR3 has 15 amino acids. With 0 bases removed from V and 6 bases from J, the gap between germline ends came to 15 bases. CDR1 is ENHRY, CDR2 SYGVKD, per germline. The CDR3 sequence is CAISESGDSRGEQYF. CDR3 coding DNA: TGTGCCATCAGTGAGTCGGGAGATAGCCGTGGCGAGCAGTACTTC.

The chain's CDR3 is CASSSRESGNQPQHF. CDR3 DNA: TGTGCCAGCAGCTCTCGAGAATCGGGCAATCAGCCCCAGCATTTT. V gene TRBV5-6 combines with J gene TRBJ1-5; D not certain. Germline values: CDR1 SGHDT, CDR2 YYEEEE. Trimming took 3 bases from V and 2 from J, leaving 12 bases between them. The CDR3 has 15 amino acids.

This sequence joins TRBV13 and TRBJ2-7; TRBD2 is a possible D gene (5 bases). The CDR3 runs to 14 residues. CDR1 PRHDT and CDR2 FYEKMQ come from the germline V gene (reference sequence). The ends were cut back, 6 bases at V and 4 bases at J, with 16 bases in the middle. The DNA for the CDR3 is TGTGCCAGCAGGAGGGCAGGTAGAACATACGAGCAGTACTTC. This translates into CASRRAGRTYEQYF. The whole variable domain, filled in from reference TRBV13 and TRBJ2-7, reads AAGVIQSPRHLIKEKRETATLKCYPIPRHDTVYWYQQGPGQDPQFLISFYEKMQSDKGSIPDRFSAQQFSDYHSELNMSSLELGDSALYFCASRRAGRTYEQYFGPGTRLTVT.

The chain has TRBV6-1 and TRBJ2-5; 7 nucleotides agree with TRBD1. The length of the CDR3 is 13 residues. The V segment lost 6 bases and the J segment 4 bases; nucleotides outside the gene matches: 5. Germline assignment: CDR1 MNHNS and CDR2 SASEGT. The CDR3 spells CASRQQGSETQYF. The DNA of the CDR3 is TGTGCCAGCAGGCAACAGGGGTCAGAGACCCAGTACTTC.

This chain connects TRBV28 to TRBJ1-2; no reliable D call. V shed 6 bases and J shed 1 base, with 24 bases lying between them. Germline assignment: CDR1 MDHEN and CDR2 SYDVKM. This CDR3 contains 18 residues. The CDR3: CASSRNPMIGNYNYGYTF. For the CDR3, the DNA is TGTGCCAGCAGCCGAAACCCGATGATTGGAAACTATAACTATGGCTACACCTTC.

The V gene is TRBV7-9, the J gene TRBJ1-2; TRBD1 agrees at 8 bases. Germline V lookup: CDR1 SEHNR, CDR2 FQNEAQ (reference sequence). The trim removed 6 bases at V and 8 bases at J, leaving 11 bases unmatched. The CDR3 extends over 14 amino acids. The CDR3 sequence is CASRDDRGIGGYTF. In DNA form, the CDR3 reads TGTGCCAGCAGAGACGACAGGGGAATCGGGGGCTACACCTTC.

The chain recombines TRBV28 with TRBJ2-7, with TRBD2 matching 14 bases. The CDR3 contains 16 residues. The germline CDR1 and CDR2 sequences are MDHEN and SYDVKM. J was trimmed by 5 bases and V by 4 bases; bases with no gene match: 7. CDR3 in amino acids: CASSSRTSGRFHEQYF. DNA for the CDR3: TGTGCCAGCAGTTCCAGGACTAGCGGGAGGTTCCACGAGCAGTACTTC.